What follows is one T cell receptor beta chain and its context. The data are from a study of blood T cell repertoires in COVID-19. Across the study: Samples came from the United States, Italy and Spain, spanning acute and convalescent COVID-19. The cDNA or gDNA used as material had been derived from T cells, B-cell-depleted T cells, or PBMCs.

CDR3 length: 17 residues. From germline, CDR1 is SGHRS and CDR2 YFSETQ. The V and J ends lost 2 bases and 3 bases, in that order; junction bases with no gene match: 6. The Seattle patients, enrolled during active infection, were followed longitudinally. Per the original methods: Nucleated cell counts were estimated from reference gene primer amplification. The method was immunoSEQ multiplex PCR; TCRdb's version includes in-frame clones alone and lacks a portion of them. The V and J calls and clone size come from that table; D and trimming were worked out from the DNA. The data contain about 69,000 clones, 84% of them singletons.

V gene TRBV5-1 combines with J gene TRBJ1-3, with 12 bases fitting TRBD1. The sequence came from a man aged 45-65 years with COVID-19, enrolled during active disease. Sequenced: peripheral blood. CDR3 protein: CASSFTGTGGNGNTIYF. As DNA, the CDR3 is TGCGCCAGCAGCTTCACCGGGACAGGGGGCAATGGAAACACCATATATTTT. Supplemented by reference TRBV5-1 and TRBJ1-3, the full variable domain reads KAGVTQTPRYLIKTRGQQVTLSCSPISGHRSVSWYQQTPGQGLQFLFEYFSETQRNKGNFPGRFSGRQFSNSRSEMNVSTLELGDSALYLCASSFTGTGGNGNTIYFGEGSWLTVV.